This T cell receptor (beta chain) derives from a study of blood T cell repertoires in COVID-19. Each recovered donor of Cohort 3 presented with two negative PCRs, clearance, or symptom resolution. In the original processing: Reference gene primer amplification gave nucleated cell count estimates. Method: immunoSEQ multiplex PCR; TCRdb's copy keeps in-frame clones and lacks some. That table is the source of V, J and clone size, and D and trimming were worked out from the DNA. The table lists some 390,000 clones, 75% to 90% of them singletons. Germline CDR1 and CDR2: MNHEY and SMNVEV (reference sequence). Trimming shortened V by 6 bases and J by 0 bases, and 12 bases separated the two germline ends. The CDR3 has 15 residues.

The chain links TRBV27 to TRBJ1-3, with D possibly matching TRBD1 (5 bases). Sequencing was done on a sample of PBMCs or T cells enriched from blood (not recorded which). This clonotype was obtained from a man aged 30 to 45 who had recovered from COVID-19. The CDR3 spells CASSPRQTSGNTIYF. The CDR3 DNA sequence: TGTGCCAGCAGCCCTAGACAGACCTCTGGAAACACCATATATTTT.